Sequencing of this T cell receptor (beta chain) was carried out in a study of T-cell reconstitution after alpha-beta-depleted transplantation in children. J lost 3 bases, V lost 8 bases, and 6 bases had no gene match. The CDR3 extends over 13 amino acids. Unique molecular identifiers were incorporated when the TCRbeta library was constructed. TCRdb fed the PCR reads into MiXCR, producing one record per CDR3 protein. The sample lists approximately 590,000 distinct CDR3 sequences, over 9.5% seen once, with less than 4.5% in the top ten. The specimen comprised PBMCs from the stem cell graft donor, sampled from the stem cell graft. This chain joins TRBV12-3 or TRBV12-4 and TRBJ2-5, with 7 bases fitting TRBD1. The clonotype was recovered from a human donor who donated a stem cell graft to a child with acute myeloid leukemia. The CDR3 spells CASRDRPKETQYF. CDR3 DNA: TGTGCCAGCCGGGACAGACCGAAAGAGACCCAGTACTTC.